This TCR beta chain was profiled in a study of OX40 agonist ivuxolimab in advanced cancers. As for the study in general: Patients received ivuxolimab, an agonistic anti-OX40 (CD134) antibody. Partial responses occurred in Three dose-escalation patients, one with hepatocellular carcinoma and two with cutaneous melanoma.

Measured with immunoSEQ multiplex PCR; TCRdb has only the in-frame clones, and not every one. Among 75,000 to 95,000 clones listed, approximately 90% were seen once. Germline V gene sequence: CDR1 SQVTM, CDR2 ANQGSEA. The ends lost 5 bases at V and 2 bases at J; junction bases unmatched: 6. The CDR3 is 13 amino acids. The specimen comprised CD4+ or CD8+ T cells sorted from blood, sampled in a trial of the OX40 agonist ivuxolimab. The rearrangement joins TRBV29-1 to TRBJ2-7; 7 bases align to TRBD1. The source is an adult with an advanced solid tumor such as melanoma, head and neck, liver or kidney cancer. The CDR3 nucleotides are TGCAGCGTTTCCGGGACAGACCCCTACGAGCAGTACTTC. Translating gives CSVSGTDPYEQYF.